Below, 3 T cell receptor beta chains from the same sample are listed, as sequenced in a study of blood T cells in healthy people across ages. Primers used in a second PCR of about 7 to 11 cycles were a sample-barcoded 5' primer and a J-beta primer mix. TCRdb passed the 5' RACE reads through MiXCR, listing each CDR3 protein once. The sample has about 830,000 distinct CDR3 sequences; 60% to 80% are singletons. Sequenced sample: blood. The receptor set was obtained from a man aged 30-40 years in good health.

This sequence joins TRBV20-1 and TRBJ2-3; 9 positions agree with TRBD2. The CDR3 totals 15 residues. Germline loops: CDR1 DFQATT, CDR2 SNEGSKA (reference sequence). The V and J ends lost 5 bases and 1 base, in that order; junction bases with no gene match: 7. The CDR3 is CSASVRLAGTDTQYF. The CDR3 DNA reads as TGCAGTGCTTCAGTGAGACTAGCGGGCACAGATACGCAGTATTTT.

The sample holds a few counts of this clonotype. V usage is TRBV7-2 and J usage is TRBJ2-6; 8 nucleotides align to TRBD1. The CDR3 has 15 residues. From germline, CDR1 is SGHTA and CDR2 FQGNSA. V was clipped by 2 bases and J by 6 bases; unmatched bases: 3. The CDR3 DNA is TGTGCCAGCAGCTTAAAGGACAGGGAGGCCAACGTCCTGACTTTC. The encoded protein is CASSLKDREANVLTF.

This chain links TRBV27 with TRBJ2-3; D ambiguous. The germline V and J ends were trimmed by 5 bases and 6 bases, with 12 bases remaining between them. This CDR3 is 13 amino acids long. CDR1 is MNHEY and CDR2 is SMNVEV in the germline V gene (reference sequence). CDR3 DNA: TGTGCCAGCAGTACCCGGGCCCGTGATACGCAGTATTTT. Protein: CASSTRARDTQYF.